This TCR beta chain was recorded in a study of blood T cell repertoires in COVID-19. Whole-study context: Researchers got acute and convalescent COVID-19 samples from the United States, Italy and Spain.

CDR3 size: 16 residues. The trim removed 3 bases at V and 2 bases at J, leaving 8 bases unmatched. Germline-derived CDR1 and CDR2 are SGHNT and YYREEE (reference sequence). As originally analysed: It was from reference gene primer amplification that nucleated cell counts were estimated. Here immunoSEQ multiplex PCR was the method, and the copy in TCRdb shows in-frame clones only, minus some. The DNA gave D and trimming, while V, J and clone size come from that table. The data show under 250,000 clones, over 80% seen once. This sequence joins TRBV5-4 and TRBJ1-1; TRBD1 aligns across 9 bases. The sample taken for sequencing was peripheral blood. This TCR was recovered from a man in his forties or fifties with acute or convalescent COVID-19. The CDR3 DNA reads as TGTGCCAGCAGCTCAACAGGGGGCGCAGTTAACACTGAAGCTTTCTTT. It codes for CASSSTGGAVNTEAFF.